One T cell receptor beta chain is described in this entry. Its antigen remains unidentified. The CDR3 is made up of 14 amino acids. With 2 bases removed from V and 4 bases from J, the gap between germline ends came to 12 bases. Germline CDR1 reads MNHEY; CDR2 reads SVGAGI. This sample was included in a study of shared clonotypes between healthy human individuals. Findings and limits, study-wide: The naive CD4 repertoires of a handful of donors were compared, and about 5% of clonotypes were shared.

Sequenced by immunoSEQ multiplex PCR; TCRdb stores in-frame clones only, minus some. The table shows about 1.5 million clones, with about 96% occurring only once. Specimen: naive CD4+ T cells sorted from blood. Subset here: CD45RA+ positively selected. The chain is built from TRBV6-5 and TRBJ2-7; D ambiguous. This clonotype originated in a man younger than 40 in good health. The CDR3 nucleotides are TGTGCCAGCAGTTACGGCCCCAGATCATACGAGCAGTACTTC. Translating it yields CASSYGPRSYEQYF.